This T cell receptor beta chain was identified in a study of T cells in localized non-small cell lung cancer. General observations from the study: Heterogeneity is still possible, as just one tumor region was sequenced. Tumor trailed uninvolved adjacent lung in T cell clonality, which peaked there. Longer survival (overall) was linked to higher T cell density in blood. There were a median roughly 59 of the top 100 tumor clones appearing in adjacent lung.

Some clones are missing from TCRdb's copy, which holds only in-frame ones; the method was immunoSEQ multiplex PCR. Altogether more than 2,500 clones are present, roughly 15% being singletons, with the ten largest covering approximately 13%. Germline trimming cut 10 bases from V and 3 bases from J; bases unmatched to any gene: 4. CDR1 and CDR2 (germline): LNHDA, SQIVND (reference sequence). The CDR3 is made up of 12 amino acids. This clone showed up just a few times. Its target is unknown. The sequences come from lung tumor tissue, collected before any cancer treatment. This receptor was identified in a woman aged 35-70 years with stage II lung adenocarcinoma. The genes are TRBV19 and TRBJ2-3; TRBD1 agrees at 7 bases. Here the CDR3 DNA reads TGTGCCACAAGGGGGCTAACAGATACGCAGTATTTT. Residues: CATRGLTDTQYF. The full variable domain, in which reference TRBV19 and TRBJ2-3 provide the parts outside the CDR3, is DGGITQSPKYLFRKEGQNVTLSCEQNLNHDAMYWYRQDPGQGLRLIYYSQIVNDFQKGDIAEGYSVSREKKESFPLTVTSAQKNPTAFYLCATRGLTDTQYFGPGTRLTVL.